This is a list of T cell receptor beta chains from one sample in a study of CD8 T cells in ankylosing spondylitis. TCRdb independently ran MiXCR on the 5' RACE reads; one entry per CDR3 protein. The table records a few hundred thousand distinct CDR3 sequences, around 11% of them present only once. The material sequenced was blood, either unsorted or a sorted T cell fraction (not recorded which). These receptors all stem from a male donor with ankylosing spondylitis or in good health (not recorded which). CDR3s include the opening cysteine and the closing phenylalanine or tryptophan. The order of the fields is D gene, V gene, clone size, J gene, CDR3 protein, CDR3 DNA. D genes are given only for firm matches. Size is stated for part of the rows, as once, few or many counts, or as a class when the clone is expanded.

d_call: -
v_call: TRBV6-1
clone_size: many
j_call: TRBJ1-3
cdr3_aa: CASSDGRGFSSGNTIYF
cdr3_nt: TGTGCCAGCAGTGACGGAAGGGGCTTTAGCTCTGGAAACACCATATATTTT

d_call: -
v_call: TRBV24-1
clone_size: many
j_call: TRBJ2-3
cdr3_aa: CATSEGAESRTQYF
cdr3_nt: TGTGCCACCAGTGAAGGAGCCGAATCGCGTACGCAGTATTTT

d_call: -
v_call: TRBV12-3/TRBV12-4
clone_size: many
j_call: TRBJ2-1
cdr3_aa: CASSQRSISSYNEQFF
cdr3_nt: TGTGCCAGCAGTCAAAGAAGCATATCCTCCTACAATGAGCAGTTCTTC

d_call: -
v_call: TRBV11-2
clone_size: many
j_call: TRBJ1-3
cdr3_aa: CASPFSREAGNTIYF
cdr3_nt: TGTGCCAGCCCATTTTCCAGGGAGGCCGGAAACACCATATATTTT

d_call: TRBD1
v_call: TRBV4-1
clone_size: few
j_call: TRBJ2-2
cdr3_aa: CASSQFRGLNGELFF
cdr3_nt: TGCGCCAGCAGCCAGTTCAGGGGGCTCAACGGGGAGCTGTTTTTT

d_call: TRBD1
v_call: TRBV29-1
clone_size: many
j_call: TRBJ2-3
cdr3_aa: CSVVWDRGADTQYF
cdr3_nt: TGCAGCGTTGTATGGGACAGGGGGGCAGATACGCAGTATTTT

d_call: -
v_call: TRBV11-2
clone_size: -
j_call: TRBJ1-1
cdr3_aa: CASSLKGSEAFF
cdr3_nt: TGTGCCAGCAGCTTAAAGGGCTCTGAAGCTTTCTTT

d_call: TRBD2
v_call: TRBV7-9
clone_size: few
j_call: TRBJ2-1
cdr3_aa: CASSDPTGTSGTGGIYNEQFF
cdr3_nt: TGTGCCAGCAGCGATCCTACCGGGACTAGCGGGACAGGGGGGATTTACAATGAGCAGTTCTTC

d_call: TRBD1
v_call: TRBV3-1
clone_size: many
j_call: TRBJ2-3
cdr3_aa: CASSLPGTGADTQYF
cdr3_nt: TGTGCCAGCAGCTTACCCGGGACAGGCGCAGATACGCAGTATTTT

d_call: -
v_call: TRBV7-2
clone_size: -
j_call: TRBJ2-7
cdr3_aa: CASSDPGTPGNEQYF
cdr3_nt: TGTGCCAGCAGCGATCCCGGGACTCCCGGGAACGAGCAGTACTTC

d_call: -
v_call: TRBV10-3
clone_size: few
j_call: TRBJ1-6
cdr3_aa: CAISEGSSYNSPLHF
cdr3_nt: TGTGCCATCAGTGAAGGGAGCTCCTATAATTCACCCCTCCACTTT

d_call: -
v_call: TRBV6-1
clone_size: -
j_call: TRBJ2-3
cdr3_aa: CASSESGPSTDTQYF
cdr3_nt: TGTGCCAGCAGTGAGTCGGGACCAAGCACAGATACGCAGTATTTT

d_call: -
v_call: TRBV20-1
clone_size: many
j_call: TRBJ1-1
cdr3_aa: CSARGSGTEAFF
cdr3_nt: TGCAGTGCTAGAGGATCGGGGACTGAAGCTTTCTTT

d_call: -
v_call: TRBV5-1
clone_size: many
j_call: TRBJ2-1
cdr3_aa: CASSLKGTAGNEQFF
cdr3_nt: TGCGCCAGCAGCTTGAAGGGGACGGCCGGAAATGAGCAGTTCTTC

d_call: -
v_call: TRBV5-1
clone_size: many
j_call: TRBJ2-7
cdr3_aa: CASSLADSRSYEQYF
cdr3_nt: TGCGCCAGCAGCTTGGCCGACAGTCGCTCCTACGAGCAGTACTTC

d_call: TRBD2
v_call: TRBV7-9
clone_size: -
j_call: TRBJ2-3
cdr3_aa: CASSSTRLAGEPDTQYF
cdr3_nt: TGTGCCAGCAGCTCGACGAGACTAGCGGGAGAGCCAGATACGCAGTATTTT

d_call: -
v_call: TRBV5-1
clone_size: few
j_call: TRBJ2-3
cdr3_aa: CASSSDQPTGSTDTQYF
cdr3_nt: TGCGCCAGCAGCTCCGACCAACCGACAGGAAGCACAGATACGCAGTATTTT

d_call: TRBD2
v_call: TRBV5-1
clone_size: many
j_call: TRBJ2-7
cdr3_aa: CASSLGTSGKIEQYF
cdr3_nt: TGCGCCAGCAGCTTGGGGACTAGCGGGAAAATTGAGCAGTACTTC

d_call: TRBD2
v_call: TRBV10-1
clone_size: few
j_call: TRBJ2-1
cdr3_aa: CASSEIMGTSGIDEQFF
cdr3_nt: TGCGCCAGCAGTGAGATTATGGGGACTAGCGGGATTGATGAGCAGTTCTTC

d_call: -
v_call: TRBV7-9
clone_size: -
j_call: TRBJ2-3
cdr3_aa: CASSTEARSPPDTQYF
cdr3_nt: TGTGCCAGCAGCACTGAAGCTCGGAGTCCCCCAGATACGCAGTATTTT

d_call: -
v_call: TRBV6-5
clone_size: few
j_call: TRBJ1-1
cdr3_aa: CASSYGGVGSGEAFF
cdr3_nt: TGTGCCAGCAGTTACGGGGGGGTCGGTAGTGGTGAAGCTTTCTTT

d_call: -
v_call: TRBV20-1
clone_size: many
j_call: TRBJ2-7
cdr3_aa: CSASSGPVRAYEQYF
cdr3_nt: TGCAGTGCTAGTAGCGGACCCGTAAGGGCCTACGAGCAGTACTTC

d_call: -
v_call: TRBV5-1
clone_size: few
j_call: TRBJ2-2
cdr3_aa: CASSSQPGELFF
cdr3_nt: TGCGCCAGCAGCTCCCAACCCGGGGAGCTGTTTTTT

d_call: TRBD1
v_call: TRBV7-9
clone_size: few
j_call: TRBJ2-2
cdr3_aa: CASSTGQGITGELFF
cdr3_nt: TGTGCCAGCAGCACGGGACAGGGTATCACCGGGGAGCTGTTTTTT

d_call: -
v_call: TRBV10-2
clone_size: -
j_call: TRBJ1-2
cdr3_aa: CASSVGGSYTF
cdr3_nt: TGCGCCAGCAGTGTCGGCGGCAGCTACACCTTC

d_call: TRBD2
v_call: TRBV20-1
clone_size: many
j_call: TRBJ2-1
cdr3_aa: CSARVGGRFGNEQFF
cdr3_nt: TGCAGTGCTAGAGTGGGAGGGAGATTTGGGAATGAGCAGTTCTTC

d_call: TRBD1
v_call: TRBV20-1
clone_size: many
j_call: TRBJ2-7
cdr3_aa: CSARAVRTGPLEDYF
cdr3_nt: TGCAGTGCTAGAGCGGTCCGGACAGGGCCCCTTGAGGATTACTTC

d_call: -
v_call: TRBV10-3
clone_size: many
j_call: TRBJ2-7
cdr3_aa: CAISPDSYEQYF
cdr3_nt: TGTGCCATCAGCCCAGACAGTTACGAGCAGTACTTC

d_call: TRBD2
v_call: TRBV12-3/TRBV12-4
clone_size: -
j_call: TRBJ2-7
cdr3_aa: CASKILAGTSYEQYF
cdr3_nt: TGTGCCAGCAAGATACTAGCGGGGACCTCCTACGAGCAGTACTTC

d_call: -
v_call: TRBV5-1
clone_size: many
j_call: TRBJ1-6
cdr3_aa: CASSGRQDLNSPLHF
cdr3_nt: TGCGCCAGCAGCGGACGACAGGACCTAAATTCACCCCTCCACTTT

d_call: -
v_call: TRBV18
clone_size: many
j_call: TRBJ2-7
cdr3_aa: CASSPPGGNEQYF
cdr3_nt: TGTGCCAGCTCACCACCGGGAGGAAACGAGCAGTACTTC

d_call: -
v_call: TRBV15
clone_size: many
j_call: TRBJ1-4
cdr3_aa: CATSRAGDSNEKLFF
cdr3_nt: TGTGCCACCAGCAGGGCCGGCGACTCTAATGAAAAACTGTTTTTT

d_call: -
v_call: TRBV29-1
clone_size: many
j_call: TRBJ1-2
cdr3_aa: CSVEMGGYGYTF
cdr3_nt: TGCAGCGTTGAAATGGGAGGTTATGGCTACACCTTC

d_call: TRBD1
v_call: TRBV29-1
clone_size: many
j_call: TRBJ2-2
cdr3_aa: CSVVDRANLGELFF
cdr3_nt: TGCAGCGTTGTAGACAGGGCGAACTTGGGGGAGCTGTTTTTT

d_call: TRBD1
v_call: TRBV7-2
clone_size: -
j_call: TRBJ2-7
cdr3_aa: CASSFSPLTGQEEQYF
cdr3_nt: TGTGCCAGCAGCTTTAGCCCGCTGACAGGGCAGGAAGAGCAGTACTTC

d_call: TRBD2
v_call: TRBV28
clone_size: many
j_call: TRBJ2-1
cdr3_aa: CASSLRAGESNEQFF
cdr3_nt: TGTGCCAGCAGTTTAAGGGCGGGAGAAAGCAATGAGCAGTTCTTC

d_call: -
v_call: TRBV12-3/TRBV12-4
clone_size: many
j_call: TRBJ2-2
cdr3_aa: CASSSPTDNTGELFF
cdr3_nt: TGTGCCAGCAGTTCCCCCACGGACAACACCGGGGAGCTGTTTTTT

d_call: -
v_call: TRBV4-1
clone_size: many
j_call: TRBJ2-7
cdr3_aa: CASSHSTGFDEQYF
cdr3_nt: TGCGCCAGCAGCCATTCCACAGGGTTCGACGAGCAGTACTTC

d_call: -
v_call: TRBV7-9
clone_size: -
j_call: TRBJ2-1
cdr3_aa: CASSLVNSEQFF
cdr3_nt: TGTGCCAGCAGCCTCGTCAACTCTGAGCAGTTCTTC

d_call: -
v_call: TRBV6-5
clone_size: many
j_call: TRBJ2-3
cdr3_aa: CASSYLWGGGSFSTDTQYF
cdr3_nt: TGTGCCAGCAGTTACCTCTGGGGCGGTGGGTCCTTTAGCACAGATACGCAGTATTTT

d_call: TRBD2
v_call: TRBV5-1
clone_size: few
j_call: TRBJ2-1
cdr3_aa: CASSLGVAGVDYNEQFF
cdr3_nt: TGCGCCAGCAGCTTGGGTGTAGCGGGAGTTGACTACAATGAGCAGTTCTTC

d_call: -
v_call: TRBV7-3
clone_size: -
j_call: TRBJ2-3
cdr3_aa: CASSQGLVADTQYF
cdr3_nt: TGTGCCAGCAGCCAAGGGCTTGTCGCAGATACGCAGTATTTT

d_call: -
v_call: TRBV5-1
clone_size: -
j_call: TRBJ1-3
cdr3_aa: CASSLAGYGNTIYF
cdr3_nt: TGCGCCAGCAGCTTGGCAGGGTACGGAAACACCATATATTTT

d_call: TRBD1
v_call: TRBV29-1
clone_size: few
j_call: TRBJ2-7
cdr3_aa: CSARGTGLYEQYF
cdr3_nt: TGCAGCGCCCGAGGGACAGGGCTCTACGAGCAGTACTTC

d_call: -
v_call: TRBV20-1
clone_size: many
j_call: TRBJ2-3
cdr3_aa: CSATRILDESTDTQYF
cdr3_nt: TGCAGTGCTACTCGGATTTTAGATGAGAGCACAGATACGCAGTATTTT

d_call: TRBD1
v_call: TRBV5-1
clone_size: many
j_call: TRBJ1-2
cdr3_aa: CASSLARPGTGGSNYGYTF
cdr3_nt: TGCGCCAGCAGCTTGGCCCGTCCCGGGACAGGGGGCAGTAACTATGGCTACACCTTC